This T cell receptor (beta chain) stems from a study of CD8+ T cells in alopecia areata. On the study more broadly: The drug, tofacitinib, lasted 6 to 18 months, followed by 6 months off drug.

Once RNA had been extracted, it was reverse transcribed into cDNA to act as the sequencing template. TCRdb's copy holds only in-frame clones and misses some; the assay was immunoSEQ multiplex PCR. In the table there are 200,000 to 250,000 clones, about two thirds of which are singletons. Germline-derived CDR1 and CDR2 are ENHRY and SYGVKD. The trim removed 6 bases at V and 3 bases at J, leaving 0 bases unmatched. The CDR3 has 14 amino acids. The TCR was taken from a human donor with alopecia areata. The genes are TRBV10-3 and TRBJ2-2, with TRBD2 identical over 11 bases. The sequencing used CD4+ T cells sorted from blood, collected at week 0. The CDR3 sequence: CAIRTSGDTGELFF. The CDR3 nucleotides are TGTGCCATCAGGACTAGCGGGGACACCGGGGAGCTGTTTTTT.